The 18 T cell receptor beta chains below come from one sample, sequenced in a study of identical twins. Each CDR3 protein gets one entry after TCRdb re-called the 5' RACE reads with MiXCR. The data show around 230,000 distinct CDR3 sequences, roughly a tenth seen once. Sequencing was done on a sample of memory (CD45RO+) T cells sorted from blood. Source of these receptors: a young woman in good health.

The table lists this clonotype with many counts. The chain has TRBV7-9 and TRBJ2-5; tentatively, D is TRBD1 (6 bases). The CDR3 loop spans 14 amino acids. Germline CDR1 is SEHNR and CDR2 is FQNEAQ (reference sequence). V lost 1 base to trimming and J lost 1 base, with 7 bases between them. The CDR3 region is CASSLVGGQETQYF. CDR3 sequence (DNA): TGTGCCAGCAGCTTAGTAGGGGGCCAAGAGACCCAGTACTTC. The complete variable domain, with remaining parts taken from reference TRBV7-9 and TRBJ2-5, reads DTGVSQNPRHKITKRGQNVTFRCDPISEHNRLYWYRQTLGQGPEFLTYFQNEAQLEKSRLLSDRFSAERPKGSFSTLEIQRTEQGDSAMYLCASSLVGGQETQYFGPGTRLLVL.

The sample holds a few counts of this clonotype. The rearrangement joins TRBV11-1 to TRBJ2-5; 15 bases are a match to TRBD2. V lost 3 bases to trimming and J lost 7 bases; unmatched junction nucleotides: 12. This CDR3 has 18 amino acids. The germline V gene encodes CDR1 SGHAT and CDR2 FQDESV (reference sequence). CDR3 amino acids: CASSFGLAGGPGRVTQYF. The CDR3 DNA reads as TGTGCCAGCAGCTTCGGACTAGCGGGGGGGCCGGGTCGGGTGACCCAGTACTTC.

The rearrangement uses TRBV11-1 and TRBJ2-3, with 15 bases identical to TRBD2. Germline V gene data show CDR1 as SGHAT and CDR2 as FQDESV (reference sequence). The CDR3 is made up of 18 amino acids. The trim removed 5 bases at V and 1 base at J, leaving 7 bases unmatched. The CDR3 region has the DNA TGTGCCAGCAGCAATACCGGGACTAGCGGGGGGCGCACAGATACGCAGTATTTT. Amino acid sequence: CASSNTGTSGGRTDTQYF.

Only a few counts were recorded for this clonotype. The chain combines TRBV5-6 with TRBJ2-1; perhaps TRBD2 as D (7 bases). CDR3 size: 16 residues. CDR1 SGHDT and CDR2 YYEEEE come from the germline V gene. Trimming stripped 4 bases from V and 5 bases from J, with 19 bases between. The CDR3 spells CASSILGGGTHNEQFF. The CDR3 nucleotides read TGTGCCAGCAGCATATTGGGCGGGGGCACGCACAATGAGCAGTTCTTC.

The rearrangement joins TRBV3-1 to TRBJ2-5; D is perhaps TRBD1 (7 bases). V lost 9 bases to trimming and J lost 7 bases, with 15 bases between them. The CDR3 has 12 residues. CDR1 and CDR2 (germline): LGHDT, YNNKEL (reference sequence). Here the CDR3 reads CASQGGQGTQYF. DNA of the CDR3: TGTGCCAGTCAGGGGGGTCAGGGGACCCAGTACTTC.

J is TRBJ1-1 and V is TRBV10-3; tentatively, D is TRBD1 (5 bases). Germline-derived CDR1 and CDR2 are ENHRY and SYGVKD. Between the trimmed V and J ends, which lost 10 bases and 0 bases, there was a span of 12 bases. The CDR3 is 13 residues long. The CDR3 nucleotides are TGTGCCACCACGGACATCATGAACACTGAAGCTTTCTTT. Encoded protein: CATTDIMNTEAFF.

The rearrangement uses TRBV7-2 and TRBJ2-7; 13 bases fit TRBD2. This CDR3 has 18 amino acids. Germline V gene data show CDR1 as SGHTA and CDR2 as FQGNSA. J gave up 2 bases and V 0 bases, and 7 bases lay outside the gene matches. In DNA form, the CDR3 reads TGTGCCAGCAGCTTAGCGATGACGACTAGCGGGAGGCCCTACGAGCAGTACTTC. Translated: CASSLAMTTSGRPYEQYF.

This clonotype was recorded many times. This chain connects TRBV24-1 to TRBJ2-1, with TRBD2 matching 16 bases. In germline, CDR1 is KGHDR, CDR2 SFDVKD. This CDR3 spans 21 amino acids. V lost 2 bases to trimming and J lost 1 base; unmatched junction nucleotides: 10. The CDR3 region has the DNA TGTGCCACCAGTGATTCATCGGGACTAGCGGGGGGGGGCAAATCCTACAATGAGCAGTTCTTC. This codes for CATSDSSGLAGGGKSYNEQFF.

V is TRBV20-1 and J is TRBJ2-7; D call uncertain. The CDR3 is 11 amino acids. Trimming took 6 bases from V and 4 from J, leaving 10 bases between them. From germline, CDR1 is DFQATT and CDR2 SNEGSKA (reference sequence). CDR3 coding DNA: TGCAGTGCGAGTAGGGTATACGAGCAGTACTTC. Translating it yields CSASRVYEQYF.

The chain uses TRBV11-2 and TRBJ2-5, with 9 bases that match TRBD2. Unmatched junction bases numbered 18, after V lost 5 bases and J lost 5 bases. Germline V CDR1 and CDR2: SGHAT, FQNNGV. The CDR3 length is 18 residues. Written as DNA, the CDR3 is TGTGCCAGCAGCCCGCGGGGGGGGTCGAACCCCGGGACGGAGACCCAGTACTTC. This codes for CASSPRGGSNPGTETQYF.

This clonotype was found a few times. V gene TRBV29-1 combines with J gene TRBJ2-5; 11 nucleotides agree with TRBD2. In germline, CDR1 is SQVTM, CDR2 ANQGSEA. CDR3 length: 15 residues. V was pared by 4 bases and J by 7 bases, with 11 bases of the junction left unmatched. This CDR3 reads CSVVASGGWSGTQYF. The CDR3 nucleotides are TGCAGCGTTGTGGCTAGCGGGGGGTGGTCCGGGACCCAGTACTTC.

This clonotype was seen many times. V usage is TRBV12-3 or TRBV12-4 and J usage is TRBJ2-1, with TRBD2 matching over 7 bases. Germline trimming cut 11 bases from V and 8 bases from J; bases unmatched to any gene: 12. The CDR3 sequence is 13 residues long. CDR3 coding DNA: TGTGCCGCATGGGGGGGTCCGAGCGATGAGCAGTTCTTC. Translating it yields CAAWGGPSDEQFF.

A few counts support this clonotype. V gene TRBV6-1 combines with J gene TRBJ2-1; TRBD2 might be the D (5 bases). Germline V gene data show CDR1 as MNHNS and CDR2 as SASEGT. The CDR3 consists of 18 residues. Deletions cut 3 bases from V and 0 bases from J, with 18 bases between. CDR3 DNA: TGTGCCAGCAGTGACAGGAGGCTGGGCTTGAACTCCTACAATGAGCAGTTCTTC. Translating gives CASSDRRLGLNSYNEQFF.

The chain combines TRBV20-1 with TRBJ2-3; unclear D gene. The V gene's germline CDR1 is DFQATT and CDR2 SNEGSKA (reference sequence). The CDR3 totals 10 residues. The germline V and J ends were trimmed by 8 bases and 6 bases, with 9 bases remaining between them. Here the CDR3 reads CSPGPDTQYF. In nucleotides, the CDR3 is TGCAGTCCCGGGCCTGATACGCAGTATTTT.

This clonotype was counted only a few times. This sequence joins TRBV9 and TRBJ2-5; D is ambiguous. Between the trimmed V and J ends, which lost 0 bases and 4 bases, there was a span of 7 bases. This CDR3 has 13 amino acids. Germline V gene data show CDR1 as SGDLS and CDR2 as YYNGEE. CDR3: CASSVDIRETQYF. The CDR3 DNA reads TGTGCCAGCAGCGTAGACATAAGAGAGACCCAGTACTTC.

In this sample, this clonotype turned up a few times. V is TRBV12-3 or TRBV12-4 and J is TRBJ1-4; D gene unclear. The CDR3 loop spans 15 amino acids. V lost 5 bases, J lost 4 bases, and 14 bases lay in between. The CDR3 region has the DNA TGTGCCAGCAGTCGCTCGGGAGGCAATAATGAAAAACTGTTTTTT. It is translated as CASSRSGGNNEKLFF.

This clonotype was found a few times. V gene TRBV9 combines with J gene TRBJ2-3; D remains ambiguous. CDR3 size: 12 residues. Trimming pared 4 bases from V and 3 bases from J, leaving 6 bases between. Germline values: CDR1 SGDLS, CDR2 YYNGEE. The DNA of the CDR3 is TGTGCCAGCAGCTCGCTTACAGATACGCAGTATTTT. Translating gives CASSSLTDTQYF.

This clonotype was seen a single time. The chain carries TRBV30 and TRBJ2-2; 9 bases line up with TRBD2. Germline V gene data show CDR1 as GTSNPN and CDR2 as SVGIG (reference sequence). The CDR3 has 15 residues. J lost 4 bases, V lost 3 bases, and 6 bases had no gene match. The chain's CDR3 is CAWSGSGRSTGELFF. The CDR3 DNA reads TGTGCCTGGAGCGGCAGCGGGAGGTCCACCGGGGAGCTGTTTTTT.